The 27 T cell receptor beta chains below come from one sample, sequenced in a study of blood T cell repertoires in COVID-19. TCRdb's table, derived via immunoSEQ multiplex PCR, lists solely in-frame clones and lacks some. The sample includes hundreds of thousands of clones, under 95% of them seen just once. Material for sequencing was peripheral blood. The receptors originated from a woman in her late teens or twenties who had recovered from COVID-19.

The chain couples TRBV27 to TRBJ1-5, with a tentative D call TRBD1 (6 bases). Germline-derived CDR1 and CDR2 are MNHEY and SMNVEV (reference sequence). The germline V and J ends were trimmed by 2 bases and 6 bases, with 11 bases remaining between them. The CDR3 runs 14 residues. The DNA for the CDR3 is TGTGCCAGCAGTTTAACAGGGTCAGTTCAGCCCCAGCATTTT. As protein: CASSLTGSVQPQHF.

V and J are TRBV19 and TRBJ2-1; TRBD2 agrees at 9 bases. The junction had 9 bases not matched to a gene; V was cut back by 3 bases and J by 6 bases. CDR1 LNHDA and CDR2 SQIVND come from the germline V gene (reference sequence). The CDR3 sequence is 16 residues long. The CDR3 sequence: CASSISSGTLANEQFF. In DNA, the CDR3 is TGTGCCAGTAGTATTTCTAGCGGGACTCTCGCCAATGAGCAGTTCTTC. Combining the CDR3 with reference TRBV19 and TRBJ2-1 gives the whole variable domain DGGITQSPKYLFRKEGQNVTLSCEQNLNHDAMYWYRQDPGQGLRLIYYSQIVNDFQKGDIAEGYSVSREKKESFPLTVTSAQKNPTAFYLCASSISSGTLANEQFFGPGTRLTVL.

The V gene is TRBV18, the J gene TRBJ2-5; 9 positions match TRBD2. Germline lookup yields CDR1 KGHSH and CDR2 LQKENI. The length of the CDR3 is 15 residues. Trimming took 3 bases from V and 3 from J; bases not matched to a gene: 5. CDR3 coding DNA: TGTGCCAGCTCACCTAAGACTAGCGGAGAAGAGACCCAGTACTTC. It translates to CASSPKTSGEETQYF.

The CDR3 spells CATSSARTSGRVDTQYF. CDR3 nucleotide sequence: TGTGCCACCAGCAGCGCCAGGACTAGCGGGAGGGTAGATACGCAGTATTTT. V usage is TRBV15 and J usage is TRBJ2-3; the match to TRBD2 covers 15 bases. Germline V gives CDR1 LNHNV, CDR2 YYDKDF (reference sequence). The junction had 6 bases not matched to a gene; V was cut back by 3 bases and J by 5 bases. The CDR3 has 17 residues.

DNA of the CDR3: TGTGCCAGCAGCTCTCCAGGGGGAAACACCATATATTTT. This gives the protein CASSSPGGNTIYF. The chain is built from TRBV11-2 and TRBJ1-3, with D perhaps matching TRBD1 (5 bases). Between the trimmed V and J ends, which lost 4 bases and 4 bases, there was a span of 8 bases. This CDR3 contains 13 residues. Germline loops: CDR1 SGHAT, CDR2 FQNNGV.

V gene TRBV15 combines with J gene TRBJ1-2; no firm D call. Germline CDR1 reads LNHNV; CDR2 reads YYDKDF (reference sequence). The CDR3 contains 14 residues. V was shortened by 0 bases and J by 5 bases, with 10 bases between the two germline ends. Here the CDR3 DNA reads TGTGCCACCAGCAGAGATGTGCAGATGTATGGCTACACCTTC. As protein: CATSRDVQMYGYTF.

The chain has TRBV18 and TRBJ2-6; 12 nucleotides match TRBD1. Germline V gene data show CDR1 as KGHSH and CDR2 as LQKENI. With V trimmed by 6 bases and J by 4 bases, 7 bases remained unmatched. The CDR3 runs 17 residues. This CDR3 is CASSTGQGASGANVLTF. The CDR3 region has the DNA TGTGCCAGCTCCACGGGACAGGGGGCTTCCGGGGCCAACGTCCTGACTTTC. Filled out from reference TRBV18 and TRBJ2-6, the complete variable domain reads NAGVMQNPRHLVRRRGQEARLRCSPMKGHSHVYWYRQLPEEGLKFMVYLQKENIIDESGMPKERFSAEFPKEGPSILRIQQVVRGDSAAYFCASSTGQGASGANVLTFGAGSRLTVL.

The chain employs TRBV5-1 and TRBJ2-3; a possible D gene is TRBD2 (6 bases). The CDR3 is 15 amino acids. The germline V gene has CDR1 SGHRS and CDR2 YFSETQ. V was cut by 4 bases and J by 0 bases, with 12 bases left in between. In nucleotides, the CDR3 is TGCGCCAGCAGCCGTCTGGACTACAGCACAGATACGCAGTATTTT. It is translated as CASSRLDYSTDTQYF.

The CDR3 region has the DNA TGCGCCAGCAGCTCCAGAGGGGGACTAGCGGGAGGTATGGGGGATGAGCAGTTCTTC. Translation: CASSSRGGLAGGMGDEQFF. This chain joins TRBV5-1 and TRBJ2-1; 15 nucleotides line up with TRBD2. The CDR3 has 19 amino acids. Trimming took 3 bases from V and 8 from J; bases not matched to a gene: 15. In germline, CDR1 is SGHRS, CDR2 YFSETQ. The full variable domain, rest sourced from reference TRBV5-1 and TRBJ2-1, is KAGVTQTPRYLIKTRGQQVTLSCSPISGHRSVSWYQQTPGQGLQFLFEYFSETQRNKGNFPGRFSGRQFSNSRSEMNVSTLELGDSALYLCASSSRGGLAGGMGDEQFFGPGTRLTVL.

The V and J genes are TRBV5-1 and TRBJ2-2; 14 bases map to TRBD2. The CDR3 has 16 residues. V was clipped by 4 bases and J by 7 bases; unmatched bases: 6. Germline CDR1 SGHRS, CDR2 YFSETQ. The CDR3 sequence is CASSPGTSGSFGELFF. In DNA, the CDR3 is TGCGCCAGCAGCCCTGGGACTAGCGGGAGTTTCGGGGAGCTGTTTTTT. The full variable domain, with the rest looked up from reference TRBV5-1 and TRBJ2-2, is KAGVTQTPRYLIKTRGQQVTLSCSPISGHRSVSWYQQTPGQGLQFLFEYFSETQRNKGNFPGRFSGRQFSNSRSEMNVSTLELGDSALYLCASSPGTSGSFGELFFGEGSRLTVL.

The V and J genes are TRBV18 and TRBJ2-1; perhaps TRBD2 as D (6 bases). This CDR3 has 18 amino acids. The V end lost 3 bases, the J end lost 0 bases, and 18 bases lay between the germline ends. Germline CDR1 KGHSH, CDR2 LQKENI. Here the CDR3 reads CASSPWATGAVSYNEQFF. The CDR3 DNA follows: TGTGCCAGCTCACCTTGGGCTACGGGAGCGGTCTCCTACAATGAGCAGTTCTTC.

The V gene is TRBV11-2, the J gene TRBJ2-1; 10 bases fit TRBD2. CDR3 length: 15 amino acids. The junction had 3 bases not matched to a gene; V was cut back by 3 bases and J by 4 bases. Germline values: CDR1 SGHAT, CDR2 FQNNGV. CDR3 sequence reads: CASSLTSGPYNEQFF. CDR3 coding DNA: TGTGCCAGCAGCTTGACTAGCGGGCCTTACAATGAGCAGTTCTTC.

This sequence joins TRBV29-1 and TRBJ1-2, with no clear D. Germline-derived CDR1 and CDR2 are SQVTM and ANQGSEA. V was cut by 0 bases and J by 8 bases, with 28 bases left in between. The CDR3 is made up of 18 amino acids. CDR3 nucleotide sequence: TGCAGCGTTGAAGACCCCCTTTACCAGGATAGACTATTGGGGGGCTACACCTTC. Its protein is CSVEDPLYQDRLLGGYTF. Combining the CDR3 with reference TRBV29-1 and TRBJ1-2 gives the whole variable domain SAVISQKPSRDICQRGTSLTIQCQVDSQVTMMFWYRQQPGQSLTLIATANQGSEATYESGFVIDKFPISRPNLTFSTLTVSNMSPEDSSIYLCSVEDPLYQDRLLGGYTFGSGTRLTVV.

The chain employs TRBV6-2 or TRBV6-3 and TRBJ2-7; no firm D call. Germline V gives CDR1 MNHEY, CDR2 SVGEGT. There are 16 residues in the CDR3. V gave up 0 bases and J gave up 3 bases, with 15 bases separating them. The CDR3 region is CASSYSRQRFFYEQYV. The CDR3 nucleotides read TGTGCCAGCAGTTACTCGAGGCAACGCTTTTTCTACGAGCAGTACGTC.

The genes are TRBV7-2 and TRBJ2-2, with D possibly matching TRBD1 (5 bases). V dropped 5 bases and J dropped 2 bases, with 15 bases sitting between them. The length of the CDR3 is 16 residues. Germline V lookup: CDR1 SGHTA, CDR2 FQGNSA. The CDR3 coding sequence is TGTGCCAGCAGCCCCCAGGGTTCAGGCAACACCGGGGAGCTGTTTTTT. This translates into CASSPQGSGNTGELFF.

V and J are TRBV4-1 and TRBJ2-5, with 8 positions matching TRBD2. Germline values: CDR1 MGHRA, CDR2 YSYEKL. The CDR3 length is 14 residues. J lost 5 bases, V lost 4 bases, and 6 bases had no gene match. This CDR3 is CASSLSGSGETQYF. The CDR3 DNA reads TGCGCCAGCAGCCTGAGCGGGAGTGGGGAGACCCAGTACTTC.

In this sample, this clone turned up once. V is TRBV9 and J is TRBJ1-5; 9 nucleotides line up with TRBD1. J gave up 1 base and V 4 bases, and 6 bases lay outside the gene matches. This CDR3 is built from 16 residues. Per germline, CDR1 SGDLS and CDR2 YYNGEE. CDR3 sequence (DNA): TGTGCCAGCAGCCCCGGACAGGGGAACAGCAATCAGCCCCAGCATTTT. The encoded protein is CASSPGQGNSNQPQHF.

This chain links TRBV6-5 with TRBJ1-1; 7 bases agree with TRBD1. Germline V CDR1 and CDR2: MNHEY, SVGAGI. The J segment lost 3 bases and the V segment lost 5 bases, leaving 0 bases of the junction unmatched. The length of the CDR3 is 12 residues. CDR3 DNA sequence: TGTGCCAGCAGTACAGGGGACACTGAAGCTTTCTTT. This gives the protein CASSTGDTEAFF.

This chain connects TRBV20-1 to TRBJ2-5; 10 bases agree with TRBD1. CDR1 is DFQATT and CDR2 is SNEGSKA in the germline V gene (reference sequence). Trimming removed 3 bases from V and 4 bases from J; junction bases left unmatched: 5. CDR3 length: 14 amino acids. CDR3 amino acids: CSASGQGVGETQYF. DNA for the CDR3: TGCAGTGCTAGTGGACAGGGGGTAGGAGAGACCCAGTACTTC.

The chain links TRBV18 to TRBJ1-2; 8 bases match TRBD1. In germline, CDR1 is KGHSH, CDR2 LQKENI. This CDR3 spans 14 amino acids. V lost 3 bases, J lost 3 bases, and 3 bases stayed unmatched. The CDR3 DNA reads TGTGCCAGCTCACCGGGACAGGTTGACTATGGCTACACCTTC. This gives the protein CASSPGQVDYGYTF.

This clone was seen just once. The chain carries TRBV5-1 and TRBJ1-4, with D possibly TRBD1 on 5 matching bases. CDR1 SGHRS and CDR2 YFSETQ come from the germline V gene. Trimming pared 0 bases from V and 0 bases from J, leaving 6 bases between. The CDR3 is 15 residues long. The CDR3 DNA sequence: TGCGCCAGCAGCTTGGACAGGCCAACTAATGAAAAACTGTTTTTT. It translates to CASSLDRPTNEKLFF. Supplemented by reference TRBV5-1 and TRBJ1-4, the full variable domain reads KAGVTQTPRYLIKTRGQQVTLSCSPISGHRSVSWYQQTPGQGLQFLFEYFSETQRNKGNFPGRFSGRQFSNSRSEMNVSTLELGDSALYLCASSLDRPTNEKLFFGSGTQLSVL.

This rearrangement joins TRBV29-1 to TRBJ2-5; TRBD1 aligns across 8 bases. This CDR3 contains 13 residues. V was clipped by 2 bases and J by 5 bases; unmatched bases: 4. Looked up from germline, CDR1 is SQVTM and CDR2 is ANQGSEA. The CDR3 is CSVERQGAETQYF. The CDR3 DNA follows: TGCAGCGTTGAACGGCAGGGGGCTGAGACCCAGTACTTC.

This sequence joins TRBV7-2 and TRBJ1-5; a possible D gene is TRBD1 (5 bases). In germline, CDR1 is SGHTA, CDR2 FQGNSA. V lost 1 base, J lost 1 base, and 5 bases lay in between. The CDR3 contains 14 residues. The CDR3 DNA is TGTGCCAGCAGCTTAGGACAGAGCAATCAGCCCCAGCATTTT. Translated: CASSLGQSNQPQHF.

This chain uses TRBV29-1 with TRBJ2-3; 8 nucleotides align to TRBD1. This CDR3 is built from 13 residues. V lost 6 bases, J lost 0 bases, and 2 bases stayed unmatched. Germline V gene sequence: CDR1 SQVTM, CDR2 ANQGSEA. CDR3 nucleotide sequence: TGCAGCGTAGACAGGGGAAGCACAGATACGCAGTATTTT. It yields the protein CSVDRGSTDTQYF.

This clone appeared a few times. This chain uses TRBV6-2 or TRBV6-3 with TRBJ1-5; D may be TRBD1 (6 bases). Trimming stripped 6 bases from V and 3 bases from J, with 9 bases between. The V gene's germline CDR1 is MNHEY and CDR2 SVGEGT. The CDR3 length is 13 residues. Written as DNA, the CDR3 is TGTGCCAGCAGCAACAGGGACAATCAGCCCCAGCATTTT. The encoded protein is CASSNRDNQPQHF.

J is TRBJ1-4 and V is TRBV5-5; 9 nucleotides align to TRBD1. J was trimmed by 8 bases and V by 7 bases; bases with no gene match: 9. CDR1 is SGHKS and CDR2 is YYEKEE in the germline V gene (reference sequence). This CDR3 has 14 residues. The CDR3: CASGRQGEDEKLFF. CDR3 DNA: TGTGCCAGCGGACGACAGGGGGAGGACGAAAAACTGTTTTTT.

The gene calls are TRBV20-1 and TRBJ2-3; D perhaps matches TRBD2 (5 bases). The CDR3 length is 11 residues. Germline loops: CDR1 DFQATT, CDR2 SNEGSKA (reference sequence). Trimming shortened V by 6 bases and J by 4 bases, and 8 bases separated the two germline ends. CDR3 amino acids: CSAQLADTQYF. As DNA, the CDR3 is TGCAGTGCGCAACTAGCAGATACGCAGTATTTT.